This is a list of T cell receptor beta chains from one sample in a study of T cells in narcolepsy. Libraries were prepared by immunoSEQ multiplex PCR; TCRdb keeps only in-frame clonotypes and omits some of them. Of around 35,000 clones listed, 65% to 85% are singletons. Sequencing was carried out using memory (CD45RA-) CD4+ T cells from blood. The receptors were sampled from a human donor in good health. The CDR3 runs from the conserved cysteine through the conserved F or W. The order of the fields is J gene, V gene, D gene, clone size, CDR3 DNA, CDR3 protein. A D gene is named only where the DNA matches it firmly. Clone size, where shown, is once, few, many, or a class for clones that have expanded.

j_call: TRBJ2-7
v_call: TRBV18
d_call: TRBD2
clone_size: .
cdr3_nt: TGTGCCCGCTCATCCTTAGGGGGGGGGACTAGCGGCACCTACGAGCAGTACTTC
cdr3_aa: CARSSLGGGTSGTYEQYF

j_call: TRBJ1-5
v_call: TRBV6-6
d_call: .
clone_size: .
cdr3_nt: TGTGCCAGCAGTTACCCAGATAGCAATCAGCCCCAGCATTTT
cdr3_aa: CASSYPDSNQPQHF

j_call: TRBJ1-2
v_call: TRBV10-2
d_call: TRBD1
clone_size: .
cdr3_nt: TGCGCCAGCAGCGACCTAACAGGGGGACATGGCTACACCTTC
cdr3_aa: CASSDLTGGHGYTF

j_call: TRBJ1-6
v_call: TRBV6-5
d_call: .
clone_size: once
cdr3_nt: TGTGCCAGCAGCCTCGGGGCAGCCAATTCACCCCTCCACTTT
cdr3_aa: CASSLGAANSPLHF

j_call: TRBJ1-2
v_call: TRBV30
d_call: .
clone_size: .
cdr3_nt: TGTGCCTGGAGTGTAGGCAAAGTTGATGGCTACACCTTC
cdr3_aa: CAWSVGKVDGYTF

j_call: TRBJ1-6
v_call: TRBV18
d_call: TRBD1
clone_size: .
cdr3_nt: TGTGCCAGCTCACCAACCGGGACAGGGTCCTATAATTCACCCCTCCACTTT
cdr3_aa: CASSPTGTGSYNSPLHF

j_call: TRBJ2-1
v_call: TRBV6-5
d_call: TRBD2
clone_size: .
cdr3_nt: TGTGCCAGCAGTTACACAGCGGGGGGAGATGAGCAGTTCTTC
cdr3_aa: CASSYTAGGDEQFF

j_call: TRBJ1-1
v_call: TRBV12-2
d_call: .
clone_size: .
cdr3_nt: TGTGCAAGTCGCGGACGGACAGGCGTCAACACTGAAGCTTTCTTT
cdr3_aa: CASRGRTGVNTEAFF

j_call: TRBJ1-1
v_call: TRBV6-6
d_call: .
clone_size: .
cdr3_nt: TGTGCCAGCAGTTTTTGGACAAGCACTGAAGCTTTCTTT
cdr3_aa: CASSFWTSTEAFF

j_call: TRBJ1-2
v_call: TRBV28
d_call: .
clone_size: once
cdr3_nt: TGTGCCAGCGGAAACGGGGGGGGCTATGGCTACACCTTC
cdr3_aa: CASGNGGGYGYTF